The text below deals with one T cell receptor (beta chain). Its cognate antigen has yet to be identified. Per-base quality was not reported, and no clone a single base away is much larger than it. The CDR3 regions of human TCRbeta chains were subjected to immunosequencing. For the original study's pipeline: TCRs in the repertoires were matched against a reference library of SARS-CoV-2-specific TCRs that had been generated with the MIRA antigen-specificity platform. Breadth meant the fraction of unique TCRs that were SARS-CoV-2-associated, whereas depth meant the fraction of total T cells that were SARS-CoV-2-associated. Using the MIRA data, each spike-specific TCR was assigned both to the spike region to which the TCR was reactive and to a CD4 or CD8 class. Log10-transformed breadth and depth values were compared by one-way ANOVA with Sidak's multiple comparisons tests. The table comes from immuneACCESS by way of TCRdb, which keeps in-frame sequences with V and J called. Part of the clones is missing from these tables; in studies checked, under half for an unresolved V gene and the rest for unknown reasons. V and J calls and clone size are copied from that table; D and trimming were computed from the DNA. This sample holds around 99,000 clones; more than 75% were observed only once. Of the sample, roughly 4.3% falls within the top ten clones.

The sample belongs to a study of T cell responses to AZD1222 COVID-19 vaccine (dated by TCRdb to the early 2020s). Notes on the research overall: TCR sequencing covered fewer than 250 trial participants: some 210 given two doses of AZD1222 and approximately 26 given two doses of MenACWY control vaccine. Trial participants were enrolled by age into 18-55, 56-69 and 70-plus year subgroups, with roughly 160, 29 and 62 TCR-sequenced participants respectively.

As encoded in the germline V gene (reference sequence), CDR1 is MNHEY while CDR2 is SMNVEV. The CDR3 runs 14 amino acids, cysteine and phenylalanine included. Only the CDR3 portion is preserved as DNA: 42 bases, with reading frame beginning at the first base. At the junction V is shortened by 3 bases and J by 1 base, with 7 bases in between. Explained via the paper, the time point label denotes: about 28 days (+/-7) after the second vaccine dose. Because spike-specific TCR depth and breadth did not differ between the two schedules, AZD1222 recipients who got a second dose at roughly 4 weeks were pooled with those who got a second dose at roughly 12 weeks. Samples from vaccinated people were obtained from the UK trials COV001 and COV002, which included a single-blind randomized controlled phase 2/3 trial of AZD1222 (ChAdOx1 nCoV-19) in healthy adults. For TCRbeta chain sequencing, PBMC samples were collected from trial participants at day 0 and at day 28 after the second dose.

Overall study outcomes, separate from this receptor: Spike-specific TCR breadth and depth rose significantly after two AZD1222 doses compared with day 0 and with MenACWY recipients. Reportedly, almost half of the unique spike-specific TCRs recognized epitopes lying outside the regions that are mutated in the B.1.351 and B.1.1.7 variants. In the small 56-69-year group, the increase in depth fell short of significance, most likely because of low power. No day 14 peak-response samples were available, so repertoires were characterized only after the peak T cell response. Conclusions about previously exposed vaccinees are limited, since just five or six AZD1222 recipients were seropositive for SARS-CoV-2 at baseline. CD4 TCRs associated with the vaccine covered the entire spike protein, and the dominant responses were in regions 160-218 and 743-854. Most participants were white British and females outnumbered males, and the authors suggested that clonal diversity may have been underestimated.

The origin of this receptor is an adult who received the AZD1222 COVID-19 vaccine. Recombination linked TRBV27 to TRBJ1-5, with the D gene call left open. The input for sequencing was peripheral blood, taken 28 days after the second AZD1222 dose. The CDR3 is CASSFSRSNQPQHF. The nucleotides read TGTGCCAGCAGTTTTTCTCGGAGCAATCAGCCCCAGCATTTT.